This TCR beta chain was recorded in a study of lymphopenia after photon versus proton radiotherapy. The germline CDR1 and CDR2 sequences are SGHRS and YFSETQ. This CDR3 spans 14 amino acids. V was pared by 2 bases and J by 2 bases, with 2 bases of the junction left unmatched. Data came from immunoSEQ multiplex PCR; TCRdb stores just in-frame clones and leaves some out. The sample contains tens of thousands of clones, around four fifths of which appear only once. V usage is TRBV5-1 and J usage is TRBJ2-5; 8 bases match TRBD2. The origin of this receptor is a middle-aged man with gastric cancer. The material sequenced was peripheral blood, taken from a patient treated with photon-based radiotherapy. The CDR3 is CASSLTSGQETQYF. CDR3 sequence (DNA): TGCGCCAGCAGCTTAACTAGCGGACAAGAGACCCAGTACTTC.